This paragraph reports one T cell receptor beta chain. The antigen this receptor binds is unknown. Base quality data are lacking; no much larger clone is found one base away. The sequencing machine was an Illumina HiSeq 1500. The raw public data were reprocessed by TCRdb itself: fastp quality trimming at Q25, MiXCR clonotype calling, in-frame beta chains only. Rows are combined by CDR3 protein, so each entry shows the most common genes and DNA. Present in this sample are 650,000 to 900,000 distinct CDR3 sequences, about 30% of which were seen just once. The ten largest clonotypes hold 12% of the sample. This sample stems from a study of T cell repertoires in cytomegalovirus infection (dated by TCRdb to the late 2010s). Notes on the research overall: Recently identified HLA-C-restricted CMV epitopes, whose presentation resists viral immunomodulation, were targeted by peptide stimulations together with well-studied HLA-B-restricted epitopes. Because public TCR beta signatures pointed to carriage of CMV infection together with the matching HLA type, the HLA type of each donor mattered for the analysis. Overall study results and their limits: In both this cohort and an independent roughly 400-donor cohort, the cumulative frequency of public TCR beta family members distinguished carriers of CMV infection plus the relevant HLA type. The ex vivo response was dominated by HLA-C-restricted CMV-specific TCR beta clonotypes, which also provided the single most frequent clonotype in two of eight donors.

Inclusive of the bounding cysteine and phenylalanine, the CDR3 is 16 residues long. Only the CDR3 DNA stays, 48 bases, in frame from base 1. Unmatched junction bases come to 8, with V trimmed by 6 bases and J by 4 bases. Via the germline V gene, CDR1 is MNHNS and CDR2 SASEGT. The sample's treatment or condition label is to be understood as: in vitro stimulation with specific CMV peptide epitopes to enrich CMV-specific T cells. The origin of this receptor is a human donor in good health (CMV status not recorded). Some clones in this sample may be carry-over from other donors' samples. The V and J genes are TRBV6-1 and TRBJ2-5, with TRBD2 matching 13 junction bases. Material: cultured CD8+ T cells from PBMCs, obtained from culture after CMV antigen stimulation. The DNA sequence is given as TGTGCCAGCAGATATGGGACTAGCGGGGTTTTAGAGACCCAGTACTTC. The resulting protein is CASRYGTSGVLETQYF.